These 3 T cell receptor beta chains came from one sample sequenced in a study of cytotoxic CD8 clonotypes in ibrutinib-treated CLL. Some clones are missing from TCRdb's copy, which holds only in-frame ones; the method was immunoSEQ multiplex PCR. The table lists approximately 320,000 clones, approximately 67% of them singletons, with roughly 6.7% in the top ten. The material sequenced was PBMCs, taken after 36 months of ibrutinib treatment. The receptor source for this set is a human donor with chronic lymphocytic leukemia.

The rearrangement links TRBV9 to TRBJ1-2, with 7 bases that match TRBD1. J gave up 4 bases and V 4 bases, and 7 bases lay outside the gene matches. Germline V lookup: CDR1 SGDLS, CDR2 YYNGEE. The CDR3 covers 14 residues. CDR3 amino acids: CASSRQGPFYGYTF. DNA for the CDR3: TGTGCCAGCAGCAGACAGGGACCCTTCTATGGCTACACCTTC.

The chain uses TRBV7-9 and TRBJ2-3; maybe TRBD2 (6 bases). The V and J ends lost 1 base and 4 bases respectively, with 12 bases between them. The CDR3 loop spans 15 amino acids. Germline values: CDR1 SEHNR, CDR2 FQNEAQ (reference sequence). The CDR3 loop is CASSLGAGQPDTQYF. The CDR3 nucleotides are TGTGCCAGCAGCTTAGGCGCGGGGCAGCCAGATACGCAGTATTTT.

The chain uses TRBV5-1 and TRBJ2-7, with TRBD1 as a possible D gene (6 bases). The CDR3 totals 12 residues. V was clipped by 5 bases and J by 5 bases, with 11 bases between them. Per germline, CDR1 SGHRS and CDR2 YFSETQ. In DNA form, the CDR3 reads TGCGCCAGCAGTTTCACAGGGCACGAGCAGTACTTC. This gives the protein CASSFTGHEQYF.